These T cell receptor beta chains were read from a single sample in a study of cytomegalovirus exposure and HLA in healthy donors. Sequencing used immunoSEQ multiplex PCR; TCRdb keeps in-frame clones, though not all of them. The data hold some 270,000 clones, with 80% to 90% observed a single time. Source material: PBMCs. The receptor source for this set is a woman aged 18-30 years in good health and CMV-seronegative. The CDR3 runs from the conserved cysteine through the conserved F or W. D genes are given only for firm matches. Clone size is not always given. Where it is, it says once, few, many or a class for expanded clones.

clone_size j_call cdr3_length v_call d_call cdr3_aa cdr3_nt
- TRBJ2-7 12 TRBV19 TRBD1 CASGQVHYEQYF TGTGCCAGTGGACAGGTGCACTACGAGCAGTACTTC
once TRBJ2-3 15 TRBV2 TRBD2 CASSSPSGGTDTQYF TGTGCCAGCAGTTCACCTAGCGGGGGAACAGATACGCAGTATTTT
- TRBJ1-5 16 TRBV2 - CASSIEHEYSNQPQHF TGTGCCAGCAGTATTGAACACGAATATAGCAATCAGCCCCAGCATTTT
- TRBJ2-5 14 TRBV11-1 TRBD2 CASTSGGPQETQYF TGTGCCAGTACTAGCGGGGGGCCGCAAGAGACCCAGTACTTC
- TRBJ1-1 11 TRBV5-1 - CASSLGRGAFF TGCGCCAGCAGCTTGGGACGGGGAGCTTTCTTT
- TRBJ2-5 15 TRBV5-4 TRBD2 CASRAGLAGAETQYF TGTGCCAGCAGAGCGGGACTAGCGGGAGCAGAGACCCAGTACTTC
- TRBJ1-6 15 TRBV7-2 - CASSLTGELNSPLHF TGTGCCAGCAGCTTAACGGGGGAGTTAAATTCACCCCTCCACTTT
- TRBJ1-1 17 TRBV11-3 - CASSLEILGRMNTEAFF TGTGCCAGCAGCTTAGAAATTCTGGGCCGTATGAACACTGAAGCTTTCTTT
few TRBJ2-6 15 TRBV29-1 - CSVAKQGSGANVLTF TGCAGCGTTGCTAAACAGGGTTCCGGGGCCAACGTCCTGACTTTC
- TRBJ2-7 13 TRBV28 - CASWQQGDYEQYF TGTGCCAGCTGGCAACAGGGAGACTACGAGCAGTACTTC
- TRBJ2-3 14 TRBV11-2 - CASSSSSLTDTQYF TGTGCCAGCAGCTCTTCTTCACTCACAGATACGCAGTATTTT
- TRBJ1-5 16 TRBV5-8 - CASSLNPGLQGQPQHF TGTGCCAGCAGCTTGAATCCAGGGTTACAAGGTCAGCCCCAGCATTTT
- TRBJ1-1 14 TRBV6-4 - CASSAGGSYTEAFF TGTGCCAGCAGTGCAGGAGGGTCGTACACTGAAGCTTTCTTT
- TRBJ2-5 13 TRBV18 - CASSPDRPETQYF TGTGCCAGCTCACCAGACAGGCCAGAGACCCAGTACTTC
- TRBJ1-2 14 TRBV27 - CASSLYRRGKGYTF TGTGCCAGCAGTTTATACCGCCGGGGAAAGGGCTACACCTTC
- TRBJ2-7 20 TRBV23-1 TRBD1 CASSQSTDWTGECQAYEQYF TGCGCCAGCAGTCAATCCACGGATTGGACAGGAGAATGCCAAGCCTACGAGCAGTACTTC
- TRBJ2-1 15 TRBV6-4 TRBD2 CASSSDSGSWNEQFF TGTGCCAGCAGTTCGGATAGCGGGAGCTGGAATGAGCAGTTCTTC
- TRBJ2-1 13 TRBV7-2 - CASSLGGHNEQFF TGTGCCAGCAGCTTAGGGGGGCACAATGAGCAGTTCTTC
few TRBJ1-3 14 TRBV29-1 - CSAHGGFSGNTIYF TGCAGCGCCCATGGGGGGTTCTCTGGAAACACCATATATTTT
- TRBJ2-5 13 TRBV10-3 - CAISKTEEETQYF TGTGCCATCAGTAAGACAGAAGAAGAGACCCAGTACTTC
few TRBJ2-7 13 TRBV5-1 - CASSLERGPEQYF TGCGCCAGCAGCTTGGAAAGAGGGCCCGAGCAGTACTTC
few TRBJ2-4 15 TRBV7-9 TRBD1 CASSFRGGAGNIQYF TGTGCCAGCAGCTTCCGAGGGGGCGCCGGAAACATTCAGTACTTC
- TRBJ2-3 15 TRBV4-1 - CASSQDGRSTDTQYF TGCGCCAGCAGCCAAGATGGGAGGAGCACAGATACGCAGTATTTT
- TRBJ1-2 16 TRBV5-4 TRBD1 CASSPSRDRALYGYTF TGTGCCAGCAGCCCGTCCCGGGACAGGGCTCTCTATGGCTACACCTTC
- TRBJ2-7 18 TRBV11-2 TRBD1 CASSLAFGGDRTPYEQYF TGTGCCAGCAGCTTAGCATTCGGTGGGGACAGGACCCCCTACGAGCAGTACTTC
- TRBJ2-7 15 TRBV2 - CASSEARGSFYEQYF TGTGCCAGCAGTGAAGCCCGAGGAAGTTTCTACGAGCAGTACTTC
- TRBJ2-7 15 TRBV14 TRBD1 CASSPRQGERYEQYF TGTGCCAGCAGCCCGAGACAGGGGGAAAGGTACGAGCAGTACTTC
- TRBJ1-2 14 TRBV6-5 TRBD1 CASSSPGTGYGYTF TGTGCCAGCAGTTCACCCGGGACAGGCTATGGCTACACCTTC
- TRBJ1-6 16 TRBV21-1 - CASSRQGAPYNSPLHF TGTGCCAGCAGCCGACAGGGGGCGCCCTATAATTCACCCCTCCACTTT
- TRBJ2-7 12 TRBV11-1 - CASSSFRYEQYF TGTGCCAGCAGCTCCTTTCGGTACGAGCAGTACTTC
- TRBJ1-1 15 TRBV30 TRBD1 CAWSVGLGQGTEAFF TGTGCCTGGAGTGTAGGTCTGGGACAGGGAACCGAAGCTTTCTTT
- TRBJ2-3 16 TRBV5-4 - CASSLAQNPSTDTQYF TGTGCCAGCAGCTTGGCCCAGAACCCTAGCACAGATACGCAGTATTTT
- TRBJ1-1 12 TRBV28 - CASSRTVTEAFF TGTGCCAGCAGTCGGACAGTCACTGAAGCTTTCTTT
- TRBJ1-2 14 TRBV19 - CASSIKQGAYGYTF TGTGCCAGTAGTATCAAACAGGGAGCCTATGGCTACACCTTC
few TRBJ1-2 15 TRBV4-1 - CASSLGTTGYYGYTF TGCGCCAGCTCTTTGGGGACAACAGGGTACTATGGCTACACCTTC
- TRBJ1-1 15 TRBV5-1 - CASSYSFEGGTEAFF TGCGCCAGCAGCTACAGCTTCGAAGGTGGCACTGAAGCTTTCTTT
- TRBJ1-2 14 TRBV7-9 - CASSFGQSGDYYTF TGTGCCAGCAGCTTTGGACAGTCAGGTGATTATTACACCTTC
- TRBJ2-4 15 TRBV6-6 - CASSEISLAKNIQYF TGTGCCAGCAGTGAGATTAGTCTAGCCAAAAACATTCAGTACTTC
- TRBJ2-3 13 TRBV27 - CASSLNWAGTQYF TGTGCCAGCAGTTTAAACTGGGCTGGGACGCAGTATTTT
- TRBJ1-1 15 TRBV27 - CASSLRGIMNTEAFF TGTGCCAGCAGTTTACGCGGCATCATGAACACTGAAGCTTTCTTT
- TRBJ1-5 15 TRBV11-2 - CASSFLQGANQPQHF TGTGCCAGCAGCTTCCTACAGGGAGCCAATCAGCCCCAGCATTTT
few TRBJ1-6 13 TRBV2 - CASSGALNSPLHF TGTGCCAGCAGTGGGGCCCTTAATTCACCCCTCCACTTT
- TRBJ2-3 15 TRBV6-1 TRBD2 CASSVRRGGTDTQYF TGTGCCAGCAGTGTAAGGCGGGGGGGCACAGATACGCAGTATTTT
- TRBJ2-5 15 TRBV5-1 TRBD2 CASSRRTSGVETQYF TGCGCCAGCAGCAGACGGACTAGCGGGGTGGAGACCCAGTACTTC
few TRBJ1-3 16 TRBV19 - CASSIGLKGAGNTIYF TGTGCCAGTAGTATAGGCCTCAAAGGGGCTGGAAACACCATATATTTT
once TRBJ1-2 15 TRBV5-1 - CASSLEGNRVYGYTF TGCGCCAGCAGCTTGGAGGGGAATCGGGTATATGGCTACACCTTC
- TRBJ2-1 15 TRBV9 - CASSEFGGSYNEQFF TGTGCCAGCAGCGAATTTGGCGGGTCCTACAATGAGCAGTTCTTC
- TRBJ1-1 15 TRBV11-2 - CASSLGGPVNTEAFF TGTGCCAGCAGCTTAGGGGGGCCAGTGAACACTGAAGCTTTCTTT
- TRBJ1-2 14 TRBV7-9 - CASSLVGSNYGYTF TGTGCCAGCAGCTTAGTGGGCAGTAACTATGGCTACACCTTC
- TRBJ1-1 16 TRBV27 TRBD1 CASSLIYRGRSTEAFF TGTGCCAGCAGTCTTATATACAGGGGCCGCAGCACTGAAGCTTTCTTT
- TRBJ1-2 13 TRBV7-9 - CASSLGGTYGYTF TGTGCCAGCAGCTTAGGAGGGACATACGGCTACACCTTC
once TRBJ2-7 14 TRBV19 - CASSITTGGYEQYF TGTGCCAGTAGTATAACGACAGGAGGTTACGAGCAGTACTTC
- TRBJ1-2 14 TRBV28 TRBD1 CASSPDRAVYGYTF TGTGCCAGCAGTCCCGACAGGGCTGTCTATGGCTACACCTTC
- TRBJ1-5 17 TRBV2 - CASSEYRGVTGNQPQHF TGTGCCAGCAGTGAATACCGGGGGGTGACCGGCAATCAGCCCCAGCATTTT
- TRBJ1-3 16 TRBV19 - CASSILTAVSGNTIYF TGTGCCAGTAGTATCCTGACAGCAGTCTCTGGAAACACCATATATTTT
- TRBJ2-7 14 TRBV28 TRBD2 CASRTQAGLYEQYF TGTGCCAGCAGGACCCAAGCGGGGCTCTACGAGCAGTACTTC
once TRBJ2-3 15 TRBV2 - CASSEVSLPPDTQYF TGTGCCAGCAGTGAAGTGAGTCTTCCGCCAGATACGCAGTATTTT